The present T cell receptor beta chain was sequenced within a study of T-cell memory formation after mild COVID-19. Regarding this clonotype: The antigen remains unidentified.

General observations from the study: The main location of contracting CD4+ clones was CM and EM, and that of contracting CD8+ clones was EMRA. Cross-reactive memory apparently joined, as some responding clones appeared in pre-infection memory.

5'RACE with constant-segment primers yielded barcoded, UMI-tagged TCR alpha and TCR beta cDNA libraries. TCRdb reanalysed the 5' RACE reads using MiXCR and keeps one entry per CDR3 protein. Here the sample spans approximately 260,000 distinct CDR3 sequences, over 15% being singletons. This clonotype originated in a man younger than 30 who had mild COVID-19 (a few samples of this study predate the infection). Cell type and time point are not known. The specimen was PBMCs or a T cell subset sorted from them (not recorded which).

The CDR3 nucleotides read TGTGCCAGCAGCTCGATACAGGGGGCAGGCGAGCAGTACGTC. This translates into CASSSIQGAGEQYV. The V and J genes are TRBV5-5 and TRBJ2-7; TRBD1 agrees at 9 bases. Trimming took 3 bases from V and 6 from J; bases not matched to a gene: 7. In germline, CDR1 is SGHKS, CDR2 YYEKEE (reference sequence). The CDR3 consists of 14 residues.